This TCR beta chain was captured by sequencing in a study of cytomegalovirus exposure and HLA in healthy donors (dated by TCRdb to 2016 to 2017). About the full investigation: According to an earlier analysis of 587 of the donors, some 180 million T cells yielded over 100 million unique TCR beta sequences and 276 Gb of sequence data. An early release covering over 500 HLA-typed donors comprised about 310 gigabases of sequencing data and 85 million or so unique TCR sequences. The genetic ancestry cluster associated with self-reported Caucasian donors included around four fifths of the approximately 400 genotyped donors. The study aimed to test whether cataloging public T cell receptors could reveal signatures of past pathogen exposure. Using immunosequencing, the study profiled T cell repertoires from about 650 subjects and related those repertoires to cytomegalovirus serostatus. Besides the first cohort of roughly 700 subjects, a separate validation cohort made up of 120 or so different subjects was used. High-throughput TCR immunosequencing, statistical association of individual TCRs with disease status, and machine learning were combined to predict cytomegalovirus infection status. A later analysis re-examined previously published TCR beta repertoires from just over 650 donors and added high-resolution HLA genotyping to investigate patterns of TCR occurrence. Rather than drawing on any new phenotypic data, the later analysis identified candidate immune exposures from TCR beta sequences and the way those sequences occurred across donors. To decide whether each TCR beta V gene segment behaved as functional or pseudogenic, an earlier analysis of fewer than 750 of the donors relied on high-throughput TCR beta sequencing. Alongside the repertoire data, information on donor age, sex, ethnicity and CMV serostatus was compiled. Genome-wide SNP genotypes for about 60% of the roughly 700 donors were used in a later genetic analysis, which treated that subset as a discovery cohort. All discovery cohort repertoires had been generated on a single sequencing platform. Both class I and class II loci were covered by HLA typing, at four-digit resolution. The number of donors typed differed by locus, with roughly 620-630 for A, B, C, DRB1 and DQB1, 522 for DQA1, approximately 580 for DPA1, and roughly 450 for DPB1. A handful of DR-DQ haplotypes were handled as single units for association and clustering because linkage in the cohort was strong. Across some 400 genotyped donors of the cohort, an average of approximately 240,000 unique TCR beta nucleotide sequences per donor were sequenced, and roughly a sixth of those sequences were non-productive. The research as a whole found: In a later genetic analysis, fewer N-insertions in productive TCRs were reported among donors in an Asian-associated ancestry cluster than the roughly 700-donor mean. The sequencing pipeline was judged likely to have produced a cluster of highly shared sequence variants as a technical artifact. This cohort had only TCR beta chains sequenced, and the lack of alpha or paired-chain data limited which features could be detected. Strong co-occurrence of HLA alleles, especially DR and DQ, made assigning TCR associations to individual alleles difficult. The authors suggested that the approach could potentially be extended to other disease states and immunological phenotypes. Because some donors lacked HLA typing at each locus, the association tests relied only on the typed subset. A later analysis found that HLA-associated TCR beta chains were more clonally expanded and had lower generation probabilities than equally common non-associated chains. In a later analysis, most CMV-associated TCR beta chains were found to appear HLA-restricted, with HLA associations seemingly driven largely by CMV exposure. For the cohort, immune exposure information was limited to CMV serostatus. Some IMGT-functional V segments, including TRBV6-2 and TRBV6-3, could not be told apart with the 87-base-pair reads, so those segments were excluded. A few of the identified cytomegalovirus-associated TCR beta chains were confirmed in vitro to be specific for cytomegalovirus antigens. In an earlier analysis of some 500 of the donors, most TCR beta V segments were observed in productive rearrangements about 90% or about 30% of the time, broadly matching IMGT annotations. The study listed approximately 150 TCR beta chains as associated with cytomegalovirus. In a later analysis, around 17,000 TCR beta sequences were associated with specific HLA alleles at a false discovery rate of 0.05. The earlier analysis of 587 of the donors excluded over 15 rarely observed V segments, including chromosome 9 orphons, because counts were too low. A later analysis found that TCR association rates varied across HLA loci, with DRB1 alleles showing the most associated TCRs and HLA-C alleles the fewest. A further reported finding was that TCR beta sequences accurately predicted the HLA-A and HLA-B alleles for most subjects in the first cohort. Linkage disequilibrium might explain the correlated functional status among segregating V segments, but an unknown experimental factor could not be ruled out. Most TCR sequences were seen in very few donors, while some public TCRs were found in many individuals. Cytomegalovirus status was reported to be diagnosed by the classifier with high specificity and sensitivity in both the original and validation cohorts. Several of the top co-occurrence clusters appeared to be linked to parvovirus B19, influenza, CMV and Epstein-Barr virus, according to a later analysis. An association between a missense DCLRE1C variant and V-gene and J-gene trimming of TCR beta chains was found in a later genetic analysis and replicated in an independent cohort. Sequencing depth was assumed to be roughly uniform across donors in the presence/absence analyses, though that assumption may not hold.

The germline V gene supplies CDR1 SGDLS and CDR2 YYNGEE. Between the V and J ends, shortened by 0 bases and 5 bases respectively, the junction contains 19 bases. The CDR3 contains 17 residues, cysteine and phenylalanine counted. Solely the CDR3 DNA is kept, with 51 bases framed from the first base. The cohort was made up of 666 healthy bone marrow donors. All cohort members were sampled while nominally healthy, although unrecorded immune exposures were likely present. The donor was CMV seronegative and belonged to the group of around 350 seronegative cohort members. Every donor gave a peripheral blood sample, and the peripheral blood mononuclear cells from that sample were used for TCR beta sequencing. The Qiagen DNeasy Blood Extraction Kit was used to extract genomic DNA from the blood cell samples. Notes on this clone: No cognate antigen has been identified for it. No base-level quality is on record; no much larger clone is a single base apart.

Library construction relied on the immunoSEQ multiplex PCR assay. For the multiplex PCR, a mixture combining 60 forward primers for TCR Vbeta segments and 13 reverse primers for TCR Jbeta segments was used. A multiplex PCR assay on genomic DNA amplified the CDR3 region of rearranged TCR beta genes. The Illumina HiSeq System was used to sequence the amplified TCR beta libraries as 87-base-pair reads. Regarding the original processing steps: A later analysis tallied some 79 million unique TCR beta chains across the 666 repertoires, and approximately 12 million of those chains were shared by two or more donors. Raw reads were error-corrected and collapsed into unique sequences with a nearest-neighbor algorithm that merged closely related sequences to remove PCR and sequencing errors. To assign V, D and J gene segments, CDR3 sequences were aligned to IMGT reference sequences. For a sequence to be retained, a match of at least six nucleotides to both a V gene segment and a J gene segment was required. Rearrangements were called productive when the CDR3 lacked stop codons and stayed in frame with V and J; all others were non-productive. Following IMGT convention, CDR3 was defined as the stretch from the second conserved V-encoded cysteine to the conserved J-encoded phenylalanine. The earlier analysis of approximately 500 of the donors excluded sequences that lacked an unambiguous match to a single V gene segment. In an earlier analysis of 587 of the donors, V segments were called functional above 56.7% productive rearrangements and were called segregating when the between-donor standard deviation exceeded 5%. A statistical classification framework was developed to diagnose cytomegalovirus status using the catalog of TCR beta chain sequences. A later analysis assigned V and J genes by comparing TCR nucleotide sequences with IMGT/GENE-DB human TR gene sequences. Using the TCRdist pipeline, a later analysis assigned CDR3 sequences along with most-parsimonious VDJ recombination scenarios. A later analysis defined each TCR beta chain by its CDR3 amino acid sequence plus V-gene family, and excluded reads lacking a unique V-gene family. As a way to deal with suspected cross-contamination and a sequencing artifact, a later analysis dropped roughly 600 nucleotide sequences that were highly shared and had low generation probability. In a later analysis, a clonal expansion index for each public chain was calculated from normalized within-repertoire ranks of inferred template counts. A later analysis computed generation probabilities with a VDJ recombination model fitted to out-of-frame rearrangements, and checked the results against IGoR. A later analysis scored TCR-TCR, TCR-HLA and TCR-CMV co-occurrence with hypergeometric tests, applying a repertoire-size bias correction to TCR pairs. A later analysis estimated false discovery rates by permuting HLA or CMV assignments 20 times. In a later analysis, co-occurring TCRs were grouped with DBSCAN, and TCRdist sequence similarity was added when clustering was performed within HLA-allele-positive subsets. For co-occurrence clustering, repertoires with fewer than 30,000 or more than 120,000 public chains were excluded, along with four or five repertoires with anomalous nucleotide sharing. Drawn from immuneACCESS, this table holds only the in-frame rearrangements with V and J called that TCRdb kept. Clones are partly lost; checked studies trace under half to an unresolved V gene and leave the rest unexplained. Clonal size and the V and J genes are those of that table, whereas D and trimming came from the DNA. The sample contains 80,000 or so clones, approximately 78% of them found a single time. In total, the top ten clones hold less than 4.5% of the sample.

The receptor chain draws on TRBV9 and TRBJ2-3, with TRBD2 as a weak D call on 6 bases. The sequencing sample was made of PBMCs. The clonotype originates from a man between 40 and 49 years old in good health and CMV-seronegative. The base sequence is TGTGCCAGCAGCGTAGGGGTTAGCGGTATTTGGGTAGATACGCAGTATTTT. This yields the protein CASSVGVSGIWVDTQYF.